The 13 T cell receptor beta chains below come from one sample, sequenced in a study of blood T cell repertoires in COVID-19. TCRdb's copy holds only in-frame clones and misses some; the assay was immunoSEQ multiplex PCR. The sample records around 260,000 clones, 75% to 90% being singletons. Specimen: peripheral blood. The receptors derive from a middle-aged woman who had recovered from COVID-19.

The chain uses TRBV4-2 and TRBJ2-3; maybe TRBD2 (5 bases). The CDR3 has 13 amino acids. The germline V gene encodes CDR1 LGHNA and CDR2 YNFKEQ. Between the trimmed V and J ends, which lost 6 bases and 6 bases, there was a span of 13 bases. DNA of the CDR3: TGTGCCAGCAGTCCAAGAACGGGGGATACGCAGTATTTT. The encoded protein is CASSPRTGDTQYF.

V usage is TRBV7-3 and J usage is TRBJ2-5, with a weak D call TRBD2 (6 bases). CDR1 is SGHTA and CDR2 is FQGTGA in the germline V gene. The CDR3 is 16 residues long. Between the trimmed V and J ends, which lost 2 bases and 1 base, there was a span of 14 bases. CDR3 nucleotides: TGTGCCAGCAGCTTATCGGTAGCGGTGGGCCAAGAGACCCAGTACTTC. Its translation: CASSLSVAVGQETQYF.

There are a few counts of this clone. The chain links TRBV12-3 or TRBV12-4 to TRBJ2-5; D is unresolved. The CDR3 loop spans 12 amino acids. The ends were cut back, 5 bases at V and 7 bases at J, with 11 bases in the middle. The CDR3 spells CASSRSSGTQYF. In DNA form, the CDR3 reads TGTGCCAGCAGTAGGTCCTCGGGGACCCAGTACTTC.

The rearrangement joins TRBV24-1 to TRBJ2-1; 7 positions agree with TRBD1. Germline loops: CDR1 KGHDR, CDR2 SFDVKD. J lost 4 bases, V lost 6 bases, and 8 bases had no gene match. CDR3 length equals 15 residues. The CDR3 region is CATSSYRDSYNEQFF. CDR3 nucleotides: TGTGCCACCAGTTCCTACCGGGACAGTTACAATGAGCAGTTCTTC.

CDR3 region: CASSFLQGKGYEQYF. The CDR3 bases are TGCGCCAGCAGCTTTCTACAGGGAAAAGGGTACGAGCAGTACTTC. V gene TRBV5-1 combines with J gene TRBJ2-7; D perhaps matches TRBD1 (6 bases). Germline CDR1 and CDR2: SGHRS and YFSETQ. V was shortened by 2 bases and J by 4 bases, with 16 bases between the two germline ends. There are 15 residues in the CDR3.

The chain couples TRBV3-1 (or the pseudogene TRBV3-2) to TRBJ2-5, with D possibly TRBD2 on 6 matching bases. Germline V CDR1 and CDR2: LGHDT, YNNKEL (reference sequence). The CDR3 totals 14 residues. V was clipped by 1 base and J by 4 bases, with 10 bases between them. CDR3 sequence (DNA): TGTGCCAGCAGCCAAGTAAGGGGAGGAGAGACCCAGTACTTC. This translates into CASSQVRGGETQYF.

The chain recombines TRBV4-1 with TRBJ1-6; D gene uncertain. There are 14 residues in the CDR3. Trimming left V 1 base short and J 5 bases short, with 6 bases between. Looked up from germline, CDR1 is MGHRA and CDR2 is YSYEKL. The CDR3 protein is CASSQAGHNSPLHF. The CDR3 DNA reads TGCGCCAGCAGCCAAGCAGGCCATAATTCACCCCTCCACTTT.

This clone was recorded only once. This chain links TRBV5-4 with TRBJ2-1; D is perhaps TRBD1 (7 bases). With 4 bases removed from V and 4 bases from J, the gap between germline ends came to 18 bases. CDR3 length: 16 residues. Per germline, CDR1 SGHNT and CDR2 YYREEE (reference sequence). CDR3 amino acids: CASSPGGLTGYNEQFF. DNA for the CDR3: TGTGCCAGCAGCCCCGGGGGATTGACAGGGTACAATGAGCAGTTCTTC.

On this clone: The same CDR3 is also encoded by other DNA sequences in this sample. DNA of the CDR3: TGTGCCAGCCGAGAGACAGGGGGCACTGAAGCTTTCTTT. Encoded protein: CASRETGGTEAFF. The gene calls are TRBV3-1 (or the pseudogene TRBV3-2) and TRBJ1-1; TRBD1 matches 9 bases. CDR3 length equals 13 residues. Germline CDR1 reads LGHDT; CDR2 reads YNNKEL (reference sequence). Losses at the gene ends were 8 bases for V and 4 bases for J; bases not matched to a gene: 5.

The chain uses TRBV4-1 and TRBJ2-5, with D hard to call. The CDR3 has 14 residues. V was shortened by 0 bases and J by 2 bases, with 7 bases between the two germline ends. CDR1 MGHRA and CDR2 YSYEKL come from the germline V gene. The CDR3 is CASSQESEQETQYF. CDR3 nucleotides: TGCGCCAGCAGCCAAGAGTCAGAACAAGAGACCCAGTACTTC.

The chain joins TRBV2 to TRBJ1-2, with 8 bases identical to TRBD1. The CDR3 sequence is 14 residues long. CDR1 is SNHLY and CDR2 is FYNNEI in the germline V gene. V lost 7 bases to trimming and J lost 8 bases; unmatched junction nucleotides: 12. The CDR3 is CASTGGQGFGGYTF. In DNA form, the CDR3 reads TGTGCCAGCACCGGAGGACAGGGTTTTGGCGGCTACACCTTC.

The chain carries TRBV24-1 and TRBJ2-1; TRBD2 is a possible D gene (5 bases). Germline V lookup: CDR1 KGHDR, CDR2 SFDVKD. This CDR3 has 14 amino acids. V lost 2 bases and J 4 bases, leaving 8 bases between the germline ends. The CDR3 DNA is TGTGCCACCAGTGATTGGAGGATATACAATGAGCAGTTCTTC. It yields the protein CATSDWRIYNEQFF.

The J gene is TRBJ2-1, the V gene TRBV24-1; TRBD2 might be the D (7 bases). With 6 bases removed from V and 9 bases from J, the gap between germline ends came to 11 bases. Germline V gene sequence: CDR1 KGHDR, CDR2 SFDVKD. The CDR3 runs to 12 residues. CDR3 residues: CATSIRGAEQFF. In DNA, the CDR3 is TGTGCCACCAGTATCCGGGGGGCTGAGCAGTTCTTC.